The rows below give T cell receptor beta chains drawn from one sample of a study of cytomegalovirus exposure and HLA in healthy donors. This table comes from immunoSEQ multiplex PCR, and its TCRdb copy is limited to in-frame clones, with some not included. This table has around 300,000 clones, around 86% appearing once. The source material was PBMCs. These receptors all come from a woman aged 18 to 35 in good health and CMV-seronegative. Each CDR3 is given with its conserved first and last residue. The D gene is left open where the match is weak. Clone size is given for some rows only: seen once, a few or many times, or a class if the clone is expanded.

len | j_gene | abundance | d_gene | v_gene | CDR3aa | CDR3nt
12 | TRBJ2-7 | few | NA | TRBV25-1 | CASSYGTAEQYF | TGTGCCAGCAGTTATGGGACTGCAGAGCAGTACTTC
15 | TRBJ2-7 | NA | NA | TRBV18 | CASLLGGGQAYEQYF | TGTGCCAGCCTCCTGGGGGGGGGACAAGCCTACGAGCAGTACTTC
16 | TRBJ2-1 | NA | NA | TRBV7-6 | CASSLGPGDSRNEQFF | TGTGCCAGCAGCTTAGGTCCAGGGGATTCGAGGAATGAGCAGTTCTTC
16 | TRBJ2-7 | NA | TRBD1 | TRBV27 | CASRQDRAPRVNEQYF | TGTGCCAGCAGGCAAGACAGGGCCCCCCGGGTGAACGAGCAGTACTTC
16 | TRBJ1-5 | NA | TRBD1 | TRBV6-1 | CASSGGQPWSNQPQHF | TGTGCCAGCAGTGGGGGACAGCCTTGGAGCAATCAGCCCCAGCATTTT
18 | TRBJ1-6 | NA | NA | TRBV4-3 | CASSQDGAGRAGRSPLHF | TGCGCCAGCAGCCAAGATGGAGCCGGCCGGGCAGGGCGATCACCCCTCCACTTT
16 | TRBJ2-7 | NA | TRBD2 | TRBV28 | CASSFLAGGGSYEQYF | TGTGCCAGCAGTTTTTTGGCGGGGGGAGGCTCCTACGAGCAGTACTTC
12 | TRBJ2-2 | few | NA | TRBV5-1 | CANRLNTGELFF | TGCGCCAACCGGTTGAACACCGGGGAGCTGTTTTTT
16 | TRBJ2-1 | once | TRBD1 | TRBV4-3 | CASSQDRLRGPGEQFF | TGCGCCAGCAGCCAAGATAGGTTAAGGGGGCCGGGTGAGCAGTTCTTC
16 | TRBJ1-5 | few | NA | TRBV5-5 | CASSLGGARRYQPQHF | TGTGCCAGCAGCTTGGGGGGAGCCCGGCGTTATCAGCCCCAGCATTTT
15 | TRBJ2-7 | NA | TRBD2 | TRBV11-3 | CASSLAGGRAYEQYF | TGTGCCAGCAGCTTAGCGGGCGGGAGGGCCTACGAGCAGTACTTC
15 | TRBJ1-1 | NA | NA | TRBV5-4 | CASSLPPQMNTEAFF | TGTGCCAGCAGCTTGCCGCCACAAATGAACACTGAAGCTTTCTTT
14 | TRBJ2-7 | NA | TRBD1 | TRBV7-9 | CASSWDRVALEQYF | TGTGCCAGCAGCTGGGACAGGGTGGCCCTGGAGCAGTACTTC
13 | TRBJ1-2 | NA | NA | TRBV9 | CASSSAPGVGYTF | TGTGCCAGCAGCTCGGCCCCAGGGGTTGGCTACACCTTC
14 | TRBJ2-7 | NA | TRBD1 | TRBV2 | CASSVGGSAYEQYF | TGTGCCAGCAGCGTAGGGGGCTCTGCCTACGAGCAGTACTTC
14 | TRBJ1-1 | NA | TRBD1 | TRBV5-6 | CASSSGQGYTEAFF | TGTGCCAGCAGTTCGGGACAGGGGTACACTGAAGCTTTCTTT
15 | TRBJ2-3 | few | TRBD1 | TRBV27 | CASSPTGGGADTQYF | TGTGCCAGCAGTCCGACAGGGGGCGGCGCAGATACGCAGTATTTT
13 | TRBJ2-5 | NA | TRBD1 | TRBV2 | CASTQGAEETQYF | TGTGCCAGCACCCAGGGGGCGGAAGAGACCCAGTACTTC
14 | TRBJ2-7 | NA | NA | TRBV7-3 | CASSLGRGPYEQYF | TGTGCCAGCAGCTTAGGCAGGGGTCCCTACGAGCAGTACTTC